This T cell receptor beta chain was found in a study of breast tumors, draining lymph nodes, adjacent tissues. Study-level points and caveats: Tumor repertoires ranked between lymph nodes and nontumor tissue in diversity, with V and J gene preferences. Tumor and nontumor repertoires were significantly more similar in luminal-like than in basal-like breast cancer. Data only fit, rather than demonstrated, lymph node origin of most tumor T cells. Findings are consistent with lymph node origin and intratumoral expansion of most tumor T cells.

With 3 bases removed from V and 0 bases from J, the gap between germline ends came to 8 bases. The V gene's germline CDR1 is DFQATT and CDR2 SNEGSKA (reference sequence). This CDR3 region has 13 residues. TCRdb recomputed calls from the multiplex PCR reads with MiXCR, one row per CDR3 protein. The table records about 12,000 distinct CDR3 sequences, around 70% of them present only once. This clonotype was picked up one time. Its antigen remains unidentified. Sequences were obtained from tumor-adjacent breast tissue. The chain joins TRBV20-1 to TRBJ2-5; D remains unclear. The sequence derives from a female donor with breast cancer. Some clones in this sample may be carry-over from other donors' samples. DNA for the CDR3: TGCAGTGCTAGTGGCCCGTACCAAGAGACCCAGTACTTC. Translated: CSASGPYQETQYF.